These 25 T cell receptor beta chains originate from one sample sequenced in a study of blood T cell repertoires in COVID-19. Clones were sequenced by immunoSEQ multiplex PCR, and TCRdb holds only the in-frame ones, with some missing. Of about 220,000 clones listed, 83% are singletons. The sequencing input was PBMCs or T cells enriched from blood (not recorded which). The receptors were gathered from a woman aged 50 to 65 who had been exposed to COVID-19.

This clone was recorded a few times. The rearrangement links TRBV7-9 to TRBJ2-2; TRBD2 matches at 7 bases. The CDR3 length is 14 residues. Germline CDR1 and CDR2: SEHNR and FQNEAQ (reference sequence). The ends lost 5 bases at V and 4 bases at J; junction bases unmatched: 4. The CDR3 reads CASSPGLPTGELFF. DNA of the CDR3: TGTGCCAGCAGCCCGGGACTACCCACCGGGGAGCTGTTTTTT.

This clone has only one observation. The chain has TRBV19 and TRBJ2-3; D is undetermined. This CDR3 has 16 residues. V gave up 1 base and J gave up 1 base, with 12 bases separating them. Germline CDR1 is LNHDA and CDR2 is SQIVND (reference sequence). The CDR3 region has the DNA TGTGCCAGTAGTATAGGGCCCTACCGGGGCACAGATACGCAGTATTTT. The encoded protein is CASSIGPYRGTDTQYF.

CDR3: CASSLESNQPQHF. The CDR3 nucleotides read TGTGCCAGCAGTTTAGAGAGCAATCAGCCCCAGCATTTT. The chain links TRBV27 to TRBJ1-5; no clear D. Trimming removed 2 bases at V and 1 base at J, with 3 bases between. From germline, CDR1 is MNHEY and CDR2 SMNVEV (reference sequence). This CDR3 spans 13 amino acids.

V and J are TRBV11-1 and TRBJ2-3, with D possibly matching TRBD2 (6 bases). From germline, CDR1 is SGHAT and CDR2 FQDESV (reference sequence). Trimming shortened V by 1 base and J by 9 bases, and 17 bases separated the two germline ends. This CDR3 has 15 amino acids. Written as DNA, the CDR3 is TGTGCCAGCAGCTTAGGAGGCGGGGCTCCCTACACGCAGTATTTT. It specifies CASSLGGGAPYTQYF.

This clone was recorded a few times. The chain couples TRBV5-6 to TRBJ1-2; weak D call: TRBD1 (6 bases). CDR1 SGHDT and CDR2 YYEEEE come from the germline V gene. The V end was cut by 4 bases, the J end by 4 bases, with 17 bases between. The CDR3 consists of 15 residues. This CDR3 reads CASSLGSQGSYGYTF. The CDR3 bases are TGTGCCAGCAGCCTAGGATCACAGGGTAGCTATGGCTACACCTTC. Filled out from reference TRBV5-6 and TRBJ1-2, the complete variable domain reads DAGVTQSPTHLIKTRGQQVTLRCSPKSGHDTVSWYQQALGQGPQFIFQYYEEEERQRGNFPDRFSGHQFPNYSSELNVNALLLGDSALYLCASSLGSQGSYGYTFGSGTRLTVV.

The V gene is TRBV5-6, the J gene TRBJ2-2, with 7 positions matching TRBD1. The germline gives CDR1 SGHDT, CDR2 YYEEEE. Trimming at V came to 5 bases and at J to 6 bases, leaving 10 bases not matched to a gene. The CDR3 spans 15 residues. CDR3 in amino acids: CASSPRTGGAGELFF. For the CDR3, the DNA is TGTGCCAGCAGTCCTAGGACAGGAGGCGCCGGGGAGCTGTTTTTT. The full variable domain, with the rest looked up from reference TRBV5-6 and TRBJ2-2, is DAGVTQSPTHLIKTRGQQVTLRCSPKSGHDTVSWYQQALGQGPQFIFQYYEEEERQRGNFPDRFSGHQFPNYSSELNVNALLLGDSALYLCASSPRTGGAGELFFGEGSRLTVL.

The V call is TRBV10-3, the J call TRBJ1-2, with 7 bases that match TRBD1. Germline V lookup: CDR1 ENHRY, CDR2 SYGVKD. Losses at the gene ends were 6 bases for V and 5 bases for J; bases not matched to a gene: 15. This CDR3 is 16 amino acids long. CDR3 in amino acids: CAISEAGQGGAYGYTF. The CDR3 DNA is TGTGCCATCAGCGAGGCGGGTCAGGGGGGAGCTTATGGCTACACCTTC.

This clone was seen more than once but under ten times. V gene TRBV19 combines with J gene TRBJ1-2, with D hard to call. Germline CDR1 and CDR2: LNHDA and SQIVND (reference sequence). The V end was cut by 9 bases, the J end by 4 bases, with 21 bases between. This CDR3 is built from 15 residues. The CDR3 loop reads CASHREANFGYGYTF. For the CDR3, the DNA is TGTGCCAGCCATCGGGAGGCCAATTTTGGCTATGGCTACACCTTC.

This clone was seen at least ten times. This chain uses TRBV2 with TRBJ2-3; the D is unclear. The CDR3 has 13 amino acids. Per germline, CDR1 SNHLY and CDR2 FYNNEI. V lost 5 bases, J lost 3 bases, and 9 bases lay in between. This CDR3 reads CASSQRSTDTQYF. The CDR3, as DNA: TGTGCCAGCAGTCAGAGGTCGACAGATACGCAGTATTTT.

The chain recombines TRBV3-1 (or the pseudogene TRBV3-2) with TRBJ1-1; 7 nucleotides line up with TRBD1. V shed 6 bases, J shed 0 bases, and the junction held 7 bases outside the gene matches. CDR1 is LGHDT and CDR2 is YNNKEL in the germline V gene (reference sequence). This CDR3 comprises 15 residues. The CDR3 here is CASSRDSYMNTEAFF. The CDR3 DNA reads as TGTGCCAGCAGTCGGGACAGCTACATGAACACTGAAGCTTTCTTT.

V usage is TRBV7-2 and J usage is TRBJ2-7; D unclear. Germline lookup yields CDR1 SGHTA and CDR2 FQGNSA. V was clipped by 1 base and J by 11 bases, with 6 bases between them. The CDR3 length is 10 residues. DNA of the CDR3: TGTGCCAGCAGCTTAGAGTGCGAGTACTTC. Translation: CASSLECEYF.

The chain has TRBV3-1 (or the pseudogene TRBV3-2) and TRBJ1-1; 8 nucleotides agree with TRBD1. CDR1 and CDR2 (germline): LGHDT, YNNKEL (reference sequence). V gave up 0 bases and J gave up 1 base; unmatched junction bases: 7. The CDR3 length is 17 residues. The CDR3 region has the DNA TGTGCCAGCAGCCAAGAATTCCGGACAGGGCGGAACACTGAAGCTTTCTTT. Its protein is CASSQEFRTGRNTEAFF.

This clone was counted between two and nine times. The V gene is TRBV7-9, the J gene TRBJ1-2; 7 positions agree with TRBD1. Germline loops: CDR1 SEHNR, CDR2 FQNEAQ (reference sequence). The J segment lost 8 bases and the V segment lost 4 bases, leaving 16 bases of the junction unmatched. There are 16 residues in the CDR3. CDR3 residues: CASSSGTVSGVDGYTF. In DNA form, the CDR3 reads TGTGCCAGCAGCTCCGGGACAGTATCAGGAGTAGACGGCTACACCTTC.

V is TRBV15 and J is TRBJ2-7, with a weak D call TRBD1 (6 bases). The CDR3 is 18 amino acids. V was trimmed by 0 bases and J by 0 bases, leaving 18 bases between them. Germline V gene data show CDR1 as LNHNV and CDR2 as YYDKDF (reference sequence). The CDR3 DNA reads as TGTGCCACCAGCAGAGACTTGGGTTCGAGGACAGCCTCCTACGAGCAGTACTTC. This sequence encodes CATSRDLGSRTASYEQYF.

The CDR3 DNA reads TGTGCCAGCAGCGCAAGCGGGGGGCCCTACGAGCAGTACTTC. Protein product: CASSASGGPYEQYF. This chain joins TRBV9 and TRBJ2-7; TRBD2 agrees at 9 bases. The germline gives CDR1 SGDLS, CDR2 YYNGEE. After removal of 3 bases from V and 2 bases from J, the junction contained 3 bases not matched to a gene. The CDR3 loop spans 14 amino acids. The full variable domain, its missing parts supplied by reference TRBV9 and TRBJ2-7, is DSGVTQTPKHLITATGQRVTLRCSPRSGDLSVYWYQQSLDQGLQFLIQYYNGEERAKGNILERFSAQQFPDLHSELNLSSLELGDSALYFCASSASGGPYEQYFGPGTRLTVT.

In DNA form, the CDR3 reads TGTGCCAGCAGCGAAAACAGGGGAATGAACACTGAAGCTTTCTTT. Residues: CASSENRGMNTEAFF. V gene TRBV11-1 combines with J gene TRBJ1-1; 7 nucleotides match TRBD1. This CDR3 comprises 15 residues. CDR1 is SGHAT, CDR2 FQDESV, per germline (reference sequence). V shed 5 bases, J shed 0 bases, and the junction held 6 bases outside the gene matches.

For the CDR3, the DNA is TGTGCCAGCAGCCCTTACCCCGGGACACTATACGAGCAGTACTTC. It encodes CASSPYPGTLYEQYF. This chain connects TRBV11-2 to TRBJ2-7; D is perhaps TRBD1 (6 bases). CDR3 length: 15 amino acids. The V gene lost 5 bases and the J gene lost 4 bases, with 18 bases spanning the gap. The germline V gene encodes CDR1 SGHAT and CDR2 FQNNGV.

This chain connects TRBV6-5 to TRBJ1-5, with TRBD1 identical over 10 bases. V gave up 7 bases and J gave up 2 bases; unmatched junction bases: 2. Germline V lookup: CDR1 MNHEY, CDR2 SVGAGI. This CDR3 contains 14 residues. CDR3 region: CASTGTGGNQPQHF. CDR3 coding DNA: TGTGCCAGCACGGGGACAGGGGGCAATCAGCCCCAGCATTTT.

The J gene is TRBJ1-1, the V gene TRBV18, with 9 bases that match TRBD1. This CDR3 comprises 15 residues. J lost 1 base, V lost 1 base, and 1 base had no gene match. From germline, CDR1 is KGHSH and CDR2 LQKENI. CDR3 bases: TGTGCCAGCTCACCACTGGGACAGGGGAACACTGAAGCTTTCTTT. Translation gives CASSPLGQGNTEAFF.

V and J are TRBV5-1 and TRBJ1-6; 8 bases fit TRBD1. Losses at the gene ends were 4 bases for V and 0 bases for J; bases not matched to a gene: 9. The CDR3 covers 18 residues. The germline V gene has CDR1 SGHRS and CDR2 YFSETQ. Here the CDR3 reads CASSPWTGPLSYNSPLHF. The CDR3 bases are TGCGCCAGCAGCCCCTGGACAGGGCCACTCTCCTATAATTCACCCCTCCACTTT.

V is TRBV30 and J is TRBJ1-1, with D perhaps matching TRBD1 (6 bases). Trimming pared 7 bases from V and 8 bases from J, leaving 17 bases between. Germline V gene sequence: CDR1 GTSNPN, CDR2 SVGIG (reference sequence). This CDR3 contains 12 residues. The CDR3 DNA follows: TGTGCCTTCCTCAGGGGAGGGGTCGAAGCTTTCTTT. It translates to CAFLRGGVEAFF.

The chain uses TRBV5-1 and TRBJ1-1, with 9 bases aligning to TRBD1. The CDR3 consists of 14 residues. In germline, CDR1 is SGHRS, CDR2 YFSETQ. Trimming took 4 bases from V and 6 from J; bases not matched to a gene: 7. This chain's CDR3 is CASSPGTGTAEAFF. The CDR3 DNA reads TGCGCCAGCAGCCCCGGGACAGGGACCGCTGAAGCTTTCTTT. Looking up the rest from reference TRBV5-1 and TRBJ1-1 gives the full variable domain: KAGVTQTPRYLIKTRGQQVTLSCSPISGHRSVSWYQQTPGQGLQFLFEYFSETQRNKGNFPGRFSGRQFSNSRSEMNVSTLELGDSALYLCASSPGTGTAEAFFGQGTRLTVV.

The rearrangement links TRBV7-6 to TRBJ2-7; maybe TRBD2 (6 bases). V lost 1 base and J lost 4, with 20 bases in between. The CDR3 sequence is 17 residues long. Germline V gene lookup returns CDR1 SGHVS and CDR2 FNYEAQ. CDR3 protein: CASSLVAGTPYPYEQYF. The DNA for the CDR3 is TGTGCCAGCAGCTTAGTCGCGGGGACTCCTTACCCTTACGAGCAGTACTTC. Full variable domain (missing parts from reference TRBV7-6 and TRBJ2-7): GAGVSQSPRYKVTKRGQDVALRCDPISGHVSLYWYRQALGQGPEFLTYFNYEAQQDKSGLPNDRFSAERPEGSISTLTIQRTEQRDSAMYRCASSLVAGTPYPYEQYFGPGTRLTVT.

The gene calls are TRBV2 and TRBJ2-5; 9 positions match TRBD1. V shed 0 bases and J 7 bases; nucleotides not matched to a gene: 6. Germline V gene sequence: CDR1 SNHLY, CDR2 FYNNEI. The CDR3 is 15 residues long. This chain's CDR3 is CASSEAPGTGRTQYF. The CDR3, as DNA: TGTGCCAGCAGTGAAGCCCCCGGGACAGGGAGGACCCAGTACTTC.

The chain is built from TRBV9 and TRBJ2-7; 9 bases agree with TRBD1. The CDR3 spans 14 residues. Per the germline V gene, CDR1 is SGDLS and CDR2 is YYNGEE. The trim removed 4 bases at V and 6 bases at J, leaving 8 bases unmatched. CDR3 amino acids: CASSTRDRVSEQYF. CDR3 in DNA: TGTGCCAGCAGCACCCGGGACAGGGTATCCGAGCAGTACTTC.